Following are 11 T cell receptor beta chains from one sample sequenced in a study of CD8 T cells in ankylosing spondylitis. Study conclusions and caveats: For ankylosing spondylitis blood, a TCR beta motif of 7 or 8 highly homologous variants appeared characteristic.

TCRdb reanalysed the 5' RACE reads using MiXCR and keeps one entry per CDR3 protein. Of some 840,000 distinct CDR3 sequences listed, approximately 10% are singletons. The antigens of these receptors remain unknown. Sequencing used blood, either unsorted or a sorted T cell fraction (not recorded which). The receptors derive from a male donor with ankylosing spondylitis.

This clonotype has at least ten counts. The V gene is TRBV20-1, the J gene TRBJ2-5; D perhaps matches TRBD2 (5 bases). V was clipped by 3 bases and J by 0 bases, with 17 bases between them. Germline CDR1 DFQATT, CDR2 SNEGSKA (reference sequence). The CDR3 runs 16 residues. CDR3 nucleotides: TGCAGTGCTAGGGACTCCACAAGGGCCTACCAAGAGACCCAGTACTTC. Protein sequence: CSARDSTRAYQETQYF.

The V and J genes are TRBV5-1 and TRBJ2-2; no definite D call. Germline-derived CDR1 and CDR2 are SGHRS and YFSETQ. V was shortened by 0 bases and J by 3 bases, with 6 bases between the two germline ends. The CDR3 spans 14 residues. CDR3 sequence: CASSLVQDTGELFF. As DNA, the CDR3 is TGCGCCAGCAGCTTGGTGCAGGACACCGGGGAGCTGTTTTTT. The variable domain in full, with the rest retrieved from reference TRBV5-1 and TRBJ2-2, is KAGVTQTPRYLIKTRGQQVTLSCSPISGHRSVSWYQQTPGQGLQFLFEYFSETQRNKGNFPGRFSGRQFSNSRSEMNVSTLELGDSALYLCASSLVQDTGELFFGEGSRLTVL.

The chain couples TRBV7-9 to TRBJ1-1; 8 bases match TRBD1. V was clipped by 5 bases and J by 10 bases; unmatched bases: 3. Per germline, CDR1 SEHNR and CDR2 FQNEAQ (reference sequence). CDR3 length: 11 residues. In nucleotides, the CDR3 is TGTGCCAGCAGCCTGACAGGGGTAGCTTTCTTT. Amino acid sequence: CASSLTGVAFF.

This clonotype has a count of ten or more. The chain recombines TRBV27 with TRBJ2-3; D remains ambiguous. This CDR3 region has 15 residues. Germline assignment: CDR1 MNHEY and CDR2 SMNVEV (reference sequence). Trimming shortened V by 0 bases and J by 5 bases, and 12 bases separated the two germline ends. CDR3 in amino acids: CASSLSVGSVDTQYF. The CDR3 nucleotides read TGTGCCAGCAGTTTATCCGTCGGATCCGTAGATACGCAGTATTTT.

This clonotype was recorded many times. CDR3 sequence: CSVDDLGVDTQYF. The CDR3 region has the DNA TGCAGCGTTGATGACTTAGGGGTAGATACGCAGTATTTT. The gene calls are TRBV29-1 and TRBJ2-3, with D perhaps matching TRBD1 (5 bases). V was shortened by 3 bases and J by 5 bases, with 12 bases between the two germline ends. The germline V gene has CDR1 SQVTM and CDR2 ANQGSEA. The CDR3 extends over 13 amino acids.

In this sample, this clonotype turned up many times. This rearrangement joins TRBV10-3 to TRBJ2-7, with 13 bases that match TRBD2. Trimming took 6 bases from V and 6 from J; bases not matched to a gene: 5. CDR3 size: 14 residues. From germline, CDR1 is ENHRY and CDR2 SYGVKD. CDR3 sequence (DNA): TGTGCCATCAGCCTCGGACTAGCGGGAGCCGAGCAGTACTTC. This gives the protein CAISLGLAGAEQYF.

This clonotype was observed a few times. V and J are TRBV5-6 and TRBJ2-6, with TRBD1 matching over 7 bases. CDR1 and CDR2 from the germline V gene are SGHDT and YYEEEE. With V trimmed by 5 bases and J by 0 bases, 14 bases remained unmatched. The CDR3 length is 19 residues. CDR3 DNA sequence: TGTGCCAGCAGTTGGGTAGACGGGACAGCCCGCTCTGGGGCCAACGTCCTGACTTTC. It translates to CASSWVDGTARSGANVLTF.

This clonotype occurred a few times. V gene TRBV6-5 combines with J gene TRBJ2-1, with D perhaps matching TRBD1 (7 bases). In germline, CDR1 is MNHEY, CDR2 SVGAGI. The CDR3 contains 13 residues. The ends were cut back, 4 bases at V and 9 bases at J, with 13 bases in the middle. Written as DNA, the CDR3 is TGTGCCAGCAGTTTCCAGGGGGGAATTGAGCAGTTCTTC. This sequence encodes CASSFQGGIEQFF.

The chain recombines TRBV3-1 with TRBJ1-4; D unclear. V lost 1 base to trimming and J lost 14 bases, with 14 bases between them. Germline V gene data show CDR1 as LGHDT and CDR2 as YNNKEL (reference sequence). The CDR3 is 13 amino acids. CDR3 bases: TGTGCCAGCAGCCAAGCTCTTGACAATTACCTGTTTTTT. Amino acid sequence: CASSQALDNYLFF.

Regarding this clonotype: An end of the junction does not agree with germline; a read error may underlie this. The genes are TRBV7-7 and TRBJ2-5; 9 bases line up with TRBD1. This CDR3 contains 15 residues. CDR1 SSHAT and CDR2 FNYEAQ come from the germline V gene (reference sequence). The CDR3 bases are TGTGCTAGCAGCCCTTGGACAGGGGTTGAAGAGACCCAGTACTTC. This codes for CASSPWTGVEETQYF.

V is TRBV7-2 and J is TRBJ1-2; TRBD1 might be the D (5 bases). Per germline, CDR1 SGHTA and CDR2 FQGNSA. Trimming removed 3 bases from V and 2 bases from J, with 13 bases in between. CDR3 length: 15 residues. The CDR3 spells CASSLVRGPNYGYTF. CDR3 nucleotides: TGTGCCAGCAGCTTGGTTCGGGGACCAAACTATGGCTACACCTTC. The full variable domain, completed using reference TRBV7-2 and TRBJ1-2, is GAGVSQSPSNKVTEKGKDVELRCDPISGHTALYWYRQSLGQGLEFLIYFQGNSAPDKSGLPSDRFSAERTGGSVSTLTIQRTQQEDSAVYLCASSLVRGPNYGYTFGSGTRLTVV.